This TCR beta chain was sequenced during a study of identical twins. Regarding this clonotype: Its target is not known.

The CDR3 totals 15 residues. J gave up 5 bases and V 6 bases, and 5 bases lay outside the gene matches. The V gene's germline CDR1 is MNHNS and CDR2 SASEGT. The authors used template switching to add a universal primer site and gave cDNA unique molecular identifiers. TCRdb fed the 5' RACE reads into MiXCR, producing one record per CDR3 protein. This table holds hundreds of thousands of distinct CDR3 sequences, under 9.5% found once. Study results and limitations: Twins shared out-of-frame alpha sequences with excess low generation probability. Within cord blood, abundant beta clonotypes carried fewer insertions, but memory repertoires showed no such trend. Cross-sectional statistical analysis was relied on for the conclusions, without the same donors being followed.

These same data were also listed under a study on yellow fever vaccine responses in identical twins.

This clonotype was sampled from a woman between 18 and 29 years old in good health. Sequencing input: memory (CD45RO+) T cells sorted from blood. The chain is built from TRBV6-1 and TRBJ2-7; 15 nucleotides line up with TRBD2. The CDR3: CASSTGLAGGNEQYF. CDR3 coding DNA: TGTGCCAGCAGCACCGGACTAGCGGGAGGGAACGAGCAGTACTTC.